This TCR beta chain was sequenced for a study of cytomegalovirus exposure and HLA in healthy donors. Trimming pared 5 bases from V and 0 bases from J, leaving 19 bases between. CDR3 size: 17 residues. A multiplex PCR was run with 60 Vbeta primers and 13 Jbeta primers. Profiling relied on immunoSEQ multiplex PCR, and the TCRdb table lists in-frame clones only, not all of them. The profile covers about 140,000 clones, with 70% to 85% appearing a single time and approximately 1.9% taken by the ten largest. Sequenced sample: PBMCs. V gene TRBV23-1 combines with J gene TRBJ2-5; a weak D match, TRBD1 (6 bases). Being an ORF, TRBV23-1 has a function that is uncertain. This sequence originates from a woman aged 40-49 years in good health and CMV-seronegative. CDR3 DNA: TGCGCCAGCAGTGTAAAGCAGGGGACCGAAAACCAAGAGACCCAGTACTTC. Translated, it gives CASSVKQGTENQETQYF.